These 22 T cell receptor beta chains were all obtained from the same sample, sequenced in a study of metastatic and nonmetastatic thyroid tumors. MiXCR re-clonotyped the PCR reads for TCRdb. Among approximately 30,000 clones listed, approximately 17% were seen once. Thyroid surgery had not been preceded by any treatment in any patient. Sequencing input: blood. The receptor source for this set is a female donor with papillary thyroid cancer or a benign thyroid nodule (not recorded which). Some clones in this sample may be carry-over from other donors' samples.

The table lists this clone with many counts. The gene calls are TRBV19 and TRBJ2-4; no reliable D call. The V gene lost 4 bases and the J gene lost 9 bases, with 10 bases spanning the gap. CDR3 size: 12 residues. Germline V CDR1 and CDR2: LNHDA, SQIVND (reference sequence). CDR3 nucleotide sequence: TGTGCCAGTAGTACCGATACAGTCATTCAGTACTTC. Translating it yields CASSTDTVIQYF.

This clone was picked up many times. This chain connects TRBV20-1 to TRBJ2-3; D is ambiguous. The CDR3 is 14 residues long. Germline CDR1 is DFQATT and CDR2 is SNEGSKA (reference sequence). Trimming stripped 5 bases from V and 2 bases from J, with 14 bases between. For the CDR3, the DNA is TGCAGTGCTCCTTCCTCGTACGACACAGATACGCAGTATTTT. The encoded protein is CSAPSSYDTDTQYF.

As concerns this clone: The junction departs from germline at one end; a sequencing error may be responsible. This chain uses TRBV18 with TRBJ2-7, with a weak D call TRBD1 (5 bases). Germline values: CDR1 KGHSH, CDR2 LQKENI. This CDR3 is built from 13 residues. CDR3 bases: TGTGCCAGCTCACCACCCCGTGGACATCCACCCAACTTC. Its translation is CASSPPRGHPPNF.

This clone has ten or more counts. V and J are TRBV28 and TRBJ1-6; 9 nucleotides line up with TRBD1. Germline-derived CDR1 and CDR2 are MDHEN and SYDVKM. The V and J ends lost 7 bases and 4 bases, in that order; junction bases with no gene match: 5. CDR3 length equals 15 residues. The CDR3 region is CASTKTGGYNSPLHF. The CDR3 region has the DNA TGTGCCAGCACAAAGACAGGGGGTTATAATTCACCCCTCCACTTT. Full variable domain (remainder filled in from reference TRBV28 and TRBJ1-6): DVKVTQSSRYLVKRTGEKVFLECVQDMDHENMFWYRQDPGLGLRLIYFSYDVKMKEKGDIPEGYSVSREKKERFSLILESASTNQTSMYLCASTKTGGYNSPLHFGNGTRLTVT.

The chain links TRBV4-2 to TRBJ1-1, with a possible D match to TRBD1 (5 bases). Germline CDR1 LGHNA, CDR2 YNFKEQ. The CDR3 has 15 residues. The V end lost 3 bases, the J end lost 4 bases, and 15 bases lay between the germline ends. The CDR3 sequence: CASSQLDGGGTEAFF. CDR3 coding DNA: TGTGCCAGCAGCCAGCTCGACGGTGGGGGCACTGAAGCTTTCTTT.

This clone was seen once. The rearrangement links TRBV7-9 to TRBJ1-1, with D perhaps matching TRBD1 (6 bases). The CDR3 extends over 14 amino acids. Germline V gene lookup returns CDR1 SEHNR and CDR2 FQNEAQ (reference sequence). Deletions cut 0 bases from V and 2 bases from J, with 7 bases between. CDR3 sequence reads: CASSLATGNTEAFF. The CDR3, as DNA: TGTGCCAGCAGCTTAGCGACAGGAAACACTGAAGCTTTCTTT.

This clone occurred many times. The gene calls are TRBV27 and TRBJ2-7, with 8 bases lining up with TRBD2. The V and J ends lost 4 bases and 2 bases, in that order; junction bases with no gene match: 7. The germline V gene encodes CDR1 MNHEY and CDR2 SMNVEV (reference sequence). This CDR3 contains 15 residues. The CDR3 DNA sequence: TGTGCCAGCAGTTCAGCGGGGGTTGACCCCTACGAGCAGTACTTC. This translates into CASSSAGVDPYEQYF.

CDR3 sequence reads: CASSHDPTDTQYF. In DNA form, the CDR3 reads TGTGCCAGCAGCCACGACCCCACGGATACGCAGTATTTT. The chain joins TRBV5-4 to TRBJ2-3; D gene unclear. Germline lookup yields CDR1 SGHNT and CDR2 YYREEE (reference sequence). V lost 4 bases and J 6 bases, leaving 12 bases between the germline ends. This CDR3 has 13 amino acids.

With respect to this clone: Germline is not matched at one junction end, which may reflect a read error. This chain connects TRBV7-2 to TRBJ1-2; weak D call: TRBD1 (5 bases). Germline-derived CDR1 and CDR2 are SGHTA and FQGNSA. The CDR3 loop spans 14 amino acids. The CDR3 DNA sequence: TGTGCCAGCGGCTTTGGACGGACAAACTATGGCTACACATTC. It is translated as CASGFGRTNYGYTF.

There are many counts of this clone. The CDR3 nucleotides are TGTGCCAGTAGTAGTCGGTACAATGAGCAGTTCTTC. This sequence encodes CASSSRYNEQFF. The chain couples TRBV19 to TRBJ2-1; D gene ambiguous. Germline CDR1 and CDR2: LNHDA and SQIVND (reference sequence). This CDR3 contains 12 residues. V lost 4 bases, J lost 4 bases, and 5 bases lay in between.

This clone was counted between two and nine times. V gene TRBV12-3 or TRBV12-4 combines with J gene TRBJ2-5; tentatively, D is TRBD1 (6 bases). V was shortened by 6 bases and J by 8 bases, with 16 bases between the two germline ends. The CDR3 extends over 13 amino acids. CDR3 loop: CASRPAGVDTQYF. Written as DNA, the CDR3 is TGTGCCAGCAGGCCAGCAGGGGTTGATACCCAGTACTTC.

This clone was picked up many times. The chain links TRBV7-2 to TRBJ1-1; D is undetermined. The germline V gene has CDR1 SGHTA and CDR2 FQGNSA. The CDR3 loop spans 13 amino acids. V was shortened by 5 bases and J by 3 bases, with 10 bases between the two germline ends. CDR3 coding DNA: TGTGCCAGCAGCCGTCCCGAGGACACTGAAGCTTTCTTT. It is translated as CASSRPEDTEAFF. The full variable domain, its missing parts supplied by reference TRBV7-2 and TRBJ1-1, is GAGVSQSPSNKVTEKGKDVELRCDPISGHTALYWYRQSLGQGLEFLIYFQGNSAPDKSGLPSDRFSAERTGGSVSTLTIQRTQQEDSAVYLCASSRPEDTEAFFGQGTRLTVV.

This clone was detected ten times or more. V is TRBV27 and J is TRBJ1-1; 8 bases agree with TRBD1. The CDR3 contains 15 residues. Germline assignment: CDR1 MNHEY and CDR2 SMNVEV (reference sequence). Trimming removed 8 bases from V and 6 bases from J; junction bases left unmatched: 14. The CDR3 loop is CASFPWAGGKAEAFF. CDR3 nucleotide sequence: TGTGCCAGCTTTCCGTGGGCAGGGGGCAAGGCTGAAGCTTTCTTT.

This clone was counted at least ten times. V is TRBV5-1 and J is TRBJ2-1; tentative D call: TRBD2 (6 bases). This CDR3 is built from 14 residues. CDR1 and CDR2 (germline): SGHRS, YFSETQ. Trimming shortened V by 5 bases and J by 3 bases, and 12 bases separated the two germline ends. CDR3 loop: CASSRDFIYNEQFF. The CDR3 DNA reads TGCGCCAGCAGTCGGGACTTCATCTACAATGAGCAGTTCTTC.

This clone was detected ten times or more. The gene calls are TRBV6-1 and TRBJ1-1; TRBD1 is a possible D gene (6 bases). Deletions cut 5 bases from V and 4 bases from J, with 17 bases between. Germline CDR1 reads MNHNS; CDR2 reads SASEGT. There are 15 residues in the CDR3. This CDR3 reads CASSQFRGASTEAFF. CDR3 coding DNA: TGTGCCAGCAGTCAATTCAGGGGCGCGAGCACTGAAGCTTTCTTT.

This clone has at least ten counts. The chain recombines TRBV12-3 or TRBV12-4 with TRBJ2-3, with 11 bases fitting TRBD2. Trimming removed 2 bases from V and 4 bases from J; junction bases left unmatched: 8. CDR3 length: 17 amino acids. CDR3 nucleotides: TGTGCCAGCAGTTTAACCCCTCTAGCGGGAGGTGCAGATACGCAGTATTTT. This sequence encodes CASSLTPLAGGADTQYF.

This clone was observed at least ten times. V usage is TRBV11-2 and J usage is TRBJ2-3, with 7 bases lining up with TRBD1. This CDR3 spans 17 amino acids. CDR1 and CDR2 from the germline V gene are SGHAT and FQNNGV. Germline trimming cut 4 bases from V and 4 bases from J; bases unmatched to any gene: 14. Written as DNA, the CDR3 is TGTGCCAGCAGCTCCGCCAAAGGGGCACAGGGGCCAGATACGCAGTATTTT. Its protein is CASSSAKGAQGPDTQYF.

The chain joins TRBV18 to TRBJ1-5, with D possibly matching TRBD1 (5 bases). The germline gives CDR1 KGHSH, CDR2 LQKENI. The CDR3 has 13 amino acids. V was cut by 2 bases and J by 5 bases, with 7 bases left in between. In DNA, the CDR3 is TGTGCCAGCTCACCAATAGGGGATCAGCCCCAGCATTTT. Its translation is CASSPIGDQPQHF.

With respect to this clone: The same CDR3 also results from other DNA sequences found in this sample. This chain uses TRBV29-1 with TRBJ2-3, with 9 bases fitting TRBD2. CDR3 length: 15 residues. Germline V gene sequence: CDR1 SQVTM, CDR2 ANQGSEA. Losses at the gene ends were 7 bases for V and 2 bases for J; bases not matched to a gene: 10. Here the CDR3 reads CSAGISGGYTDTQYF. The CDR3 DNA is TGCAGCGCCGGGATTAGCGGGGGATACACAGATACGCAGTATTTT.

This clone was observed a handful of times. A read error may produce the germline difference seen at one junction end. The chain couples TRBV6-1 to TRBJ2-7; 11 bases agree with TRBD2. The CDR3 loop spans 14 amino acids. CDR1 is MNHNS and CDR2 is SASEGT in the germline V gene. The CDR3 here is CVSRTSGRRYEQYF. For the CDR3, the DNA is TGTGTCAGCCGGACTAGCGGGCGTCGGTACGAGCAGTACTTC.

In DNA, the CDR3 is TGTGCCAGCAGTCCGGTTGTGGGGTCCAACACTGAAGCTTTCTTT. Amino acids: CASSPVVGSNTEAFF. The chain uses TRBV7-9 and TRBJ1-1; D ambiguous. The CDR3 covers 15 residues. Trimming left V 6 bases short and J 2 bases short, with 16 bases between. In germline, CDR1 is SEHNR, CDR2 FQNEAQ (reference sequence).

The chain is built from TRBV6-1 and TRBJ1-2, with TRBD1 identical over 9 bases. V lost 5 bases, J lost 8 bases, and 12 bases stayed unmatched. Per the germline V gene, CDR1 is MNHNS and CDR2 is SASEGT. The CDR3 spans 15 residues. CDR3 loop: CASSRNRGPRVGYTF. CDR3 in DNA: TGTGCCAGCAGTAGAAACAGGGGGCCTCGAGTAGGCTACACCTTC.